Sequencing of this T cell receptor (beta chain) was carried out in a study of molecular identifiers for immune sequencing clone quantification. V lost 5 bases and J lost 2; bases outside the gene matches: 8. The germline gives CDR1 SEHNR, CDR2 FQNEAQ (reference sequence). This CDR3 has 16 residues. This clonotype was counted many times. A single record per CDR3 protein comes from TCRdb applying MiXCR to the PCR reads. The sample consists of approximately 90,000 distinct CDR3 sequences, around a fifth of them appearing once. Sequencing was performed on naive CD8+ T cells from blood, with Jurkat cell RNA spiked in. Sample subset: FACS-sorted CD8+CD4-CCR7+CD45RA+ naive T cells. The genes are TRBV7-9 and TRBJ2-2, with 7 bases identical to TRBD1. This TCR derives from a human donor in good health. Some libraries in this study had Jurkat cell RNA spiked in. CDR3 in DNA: TGTGCCAGCAGCCAAATGACAGGGACCAACACCGGGGAGCTGTTTTTT. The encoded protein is CASSQMTGTNTGELFF. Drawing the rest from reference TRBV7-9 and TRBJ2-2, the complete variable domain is DTGVSQNPRHKITKRGQNVTFRCDPISEHNRLYWYRQTLGQGPEFLTYFQNEAQLEKSRLLSDRFSAERPKGSFSTLEIQRTEQGDSAMYLCASSQMTGTNTGELFFGEGSRLTVL.